This T cell receptor beta chain was captured by sequencing in a study of tumor and adjacent non-tumor tissue in lung cancer (dated 2018 in TCRdb). Regarding the study in general: Of the cohort, more than ten patients had adenocarcinoma, 2 had squamous cell carcinoma and 1 had small cell lung cancer. The roughly 15 enrolled patients, of whom around 10 were men and 5 were women, were aged about 31 to 85 years and were diagnosed with TNM stage I to III disease. Sequencing generated a total of more than 100 million productive TCRbeta reads, averaging roughly 3.9 million reads per sample. Bulk TCRbeta repertoires were compared between lung tumor tissue and matched distant non-tumor lung tissue obtained from about 16 lung cancer patients. Over 25 paired specimens, one tumor and one normal lung sample per patient, were profiled by TCRbeta CDR3 sequencing.

V drops 2 bases and J drops 3 bases, leaving 9 bases in between. Including cysteine and phenylalanine, the CDR3 has 15 amino acids. The only DNA kept is the CDR3, 45 bases in frame from the first base. The germline V gene yields KGHDR for CDR1 and SFDVKD for CDR2. Paper-wide results and their limitations: Only approximately 16 patients were included in the cohort, and the need for larger samples and more detailed clinical data was noted by the authors. The top 100 clones made up a significantly larger cumulative share of the repertoire in normal lung than in tumor tissue. Younger patients had significantly higher TCR diversity, and higher tumor TCR diversity was associated with shorter overall and disease-free survival. The methods do not name the sequencing platform or mention unique molecular identifiers. TCR diversity (inverse Simpson) was significantly higher in tumor than in normal lung tissue (approximately 440 vs 150, P = 0.0075, Mann-Whitney U test). Because peripheral blood was not sequenced, blood TCRbeta repertoires in the lung cancer patients of the study were not examined.

The library came from multiplex PCR. The run used an Illumina HiSeq 2500. TCRbeta libraries were constructed through three rounds of nested PCR with primers (Table S4) according to protocols adapted from ARM-PCR. PCR products of 200-500 bp were gel-excised and purified with the QIAquick gel extraction kit before sequencing. Concerning the study's data processing: Trimmomatic was used to clean the reads, FLASH was used to merge the reads into complete CDR3 sequences, and MiTCR was used to assign the reads to V(D)J germline segments. Clonal diversity was computed as the inverse Simpson's index with VDJtools. Productive reads were defined as in-frame sequences without a premature stop codon. In-frame beta chains were kept once TCRdb had trimmed the public reads at Q25 with fastp and called clones with MiXCR. Rows with a matching CDR3 protein are joined into one entry that keeps the most common DNA and genes. In this record, the V and J calls reflect TCRdb's handling and not the investigators' own analysis. Here the sample has roughly 67,000 distinct CDR3 sequences; around 82% occur a single time. More than 35% of the sample is taken by the ten largest.

RNA was isolated from bulk, unsorted tissue, and RNA quality was assessed with a NanoDrop ND-1000 and an Agilent 2100. Distant non-tumor tissue taken more than 3 cm from the tumor edge was used as the normal lung sample. All donors had newly diagnosed lung cancer, had not received prior chemotherapy, and were admitted for thoracic surgery in China between August and November 2014. Patients who had received previous radiotherapy or chemotherapy, or who had another concurrent cancer, were excluded from the study. Pieces of surgical tissue measuring about 1-2.2 cm3 were kept in RNAlater solution and stored at -80 degrees C until use. This clonotype was found many times. This clone's antigen is unknown. One base away there is no much larger clone; base qualities are not given.

Source material: distant non-tumor lung tissue. The receptor's source is a man between 60 and 75 years old with non-small cell lung cancer. The chain was built from TRBV24-1 and TRBJ2-2, with no D gene named confidently. The CDR3 sequence is CATSDSPRDTGELFF. The DNA reads TGTGCCACCAGTGATTCTCCCCGTGACACCGGGGAGCTGTTTTTT.